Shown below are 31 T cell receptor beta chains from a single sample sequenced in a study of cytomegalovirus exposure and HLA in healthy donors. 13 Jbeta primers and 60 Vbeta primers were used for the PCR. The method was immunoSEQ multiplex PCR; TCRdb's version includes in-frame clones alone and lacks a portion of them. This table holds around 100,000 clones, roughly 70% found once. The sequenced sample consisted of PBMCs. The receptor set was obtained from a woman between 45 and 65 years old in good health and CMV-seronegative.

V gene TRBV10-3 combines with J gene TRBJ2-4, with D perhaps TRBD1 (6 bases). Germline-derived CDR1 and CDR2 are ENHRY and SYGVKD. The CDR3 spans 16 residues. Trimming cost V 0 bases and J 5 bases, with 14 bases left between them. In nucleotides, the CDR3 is TGTGCCATCAGTGAGTCGTGGGGGCTCGGGGAAAACATTCAGTACTTC. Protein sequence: CAISESWGLGENIQYF.

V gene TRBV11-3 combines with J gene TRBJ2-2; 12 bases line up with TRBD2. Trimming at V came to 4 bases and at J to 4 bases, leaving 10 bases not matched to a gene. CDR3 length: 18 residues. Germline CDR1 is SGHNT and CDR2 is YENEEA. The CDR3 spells CASSSRWTSGMSTGELFF. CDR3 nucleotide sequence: TGTGCCAGCAGCTCCCGTTGGACTAGCGGGATGTCCACCGGGGAGCTGTTTTTT.

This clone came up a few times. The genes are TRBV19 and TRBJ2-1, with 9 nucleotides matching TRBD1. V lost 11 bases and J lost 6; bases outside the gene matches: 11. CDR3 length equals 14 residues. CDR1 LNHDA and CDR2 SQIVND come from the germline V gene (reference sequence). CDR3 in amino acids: CASAQGASLNEQFF. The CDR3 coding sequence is TGTGCCTCAGCACAGGGGGCCTCCCTCAATGAGCAGTTCTTC.

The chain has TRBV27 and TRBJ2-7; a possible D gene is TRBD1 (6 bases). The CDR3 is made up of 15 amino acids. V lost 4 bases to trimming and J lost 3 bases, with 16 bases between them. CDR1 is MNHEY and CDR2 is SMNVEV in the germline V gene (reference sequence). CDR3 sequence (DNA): TGTGCCAGCAGTTCGAAGACAGGTTCGGGCTACGAGCAGTACTTC. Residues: CASSSKTGSGYEQYF.

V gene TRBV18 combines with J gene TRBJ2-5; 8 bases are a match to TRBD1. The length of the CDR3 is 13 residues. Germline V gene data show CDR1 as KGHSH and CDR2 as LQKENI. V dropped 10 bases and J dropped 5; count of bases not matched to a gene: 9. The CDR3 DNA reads TGTGCCACCCACACAGGGGGTCCTGAGACCCAGTACTTC. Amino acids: CATHTGGPETQYF. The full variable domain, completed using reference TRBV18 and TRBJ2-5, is NAGVMQNPRHLVRRRGQEARLRCSPMKGHSHVYWYRQLPEEGLKFMVYLQKENIIDESGMPKERFSAEFPKEGPSILRIQQVVRGDSAAYFCATHTGGPETQYFGPGTRLLVL.

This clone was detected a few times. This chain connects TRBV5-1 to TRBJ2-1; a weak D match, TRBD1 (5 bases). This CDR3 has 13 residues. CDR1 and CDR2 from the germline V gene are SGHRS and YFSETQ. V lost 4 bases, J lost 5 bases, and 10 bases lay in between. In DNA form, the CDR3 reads TGCGCCAGCAGCACAGGTCCAGACAATGAGCAGTTCTTC. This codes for CASSTGPDNEQFF.

CDR3 sequence (DNA): TGCGCCAGCAGCTTTAGCGGGGGGGCCCCCGATGAGCAGTTCTTC. Its translation: CASSFSGGAPDEQFF. The rearrangement joins TRBV10-1 to TRBJ2-1, with 11 bases aligning to TRBD2. J lost 8 bases, V lost 6 bases, and 9 bases had no gene match. The CDR3 covers 15 residues. Germline CDR1 WNHNN, CDR2 SYGVQD (reference sequence).

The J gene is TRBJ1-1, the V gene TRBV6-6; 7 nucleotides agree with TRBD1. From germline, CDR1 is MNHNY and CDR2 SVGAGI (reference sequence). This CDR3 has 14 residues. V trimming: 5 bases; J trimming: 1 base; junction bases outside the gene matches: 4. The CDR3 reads CASSTTGENTEAFF. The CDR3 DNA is TGTGCCAGCAGTACAACAGGGGAGAACACTGAAGCTTTCTTT.

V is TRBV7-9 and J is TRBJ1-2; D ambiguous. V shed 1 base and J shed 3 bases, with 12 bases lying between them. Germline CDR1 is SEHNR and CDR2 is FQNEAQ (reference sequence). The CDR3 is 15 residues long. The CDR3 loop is CASSLGALLHYGYTF. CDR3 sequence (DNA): TGTGCCAGCAGCTTAGGGGCTCTTCTCCACTATGGCTACACCTTC.

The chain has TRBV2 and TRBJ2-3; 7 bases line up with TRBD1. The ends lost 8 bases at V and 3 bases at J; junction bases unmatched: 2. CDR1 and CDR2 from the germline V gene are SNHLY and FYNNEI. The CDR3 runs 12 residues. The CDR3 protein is CASAGGTDTQYF. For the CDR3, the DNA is TGTGCCAGCGCAGGGGGTACAGATACGCAGTATTTT. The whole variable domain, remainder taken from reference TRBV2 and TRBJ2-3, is EPEVTQTPSHQVTQMGQEVILRCVPISNHLYFYWYRQILGQKVEFLVSFYNNEISEKSEIFDDQFSVERPDGSNFTLKIRSTKLEDSAMYFCASAGGTDTQYFGPGTRLTVL.

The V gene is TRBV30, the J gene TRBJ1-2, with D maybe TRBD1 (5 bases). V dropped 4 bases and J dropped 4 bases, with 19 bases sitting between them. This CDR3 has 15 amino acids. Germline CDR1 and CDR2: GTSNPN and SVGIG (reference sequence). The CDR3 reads CAWNPTRDSLYGYTF. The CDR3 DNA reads TGTGCCTGGAATCCAACCCGTGACAGTCTCTATGGCTACACCTTC. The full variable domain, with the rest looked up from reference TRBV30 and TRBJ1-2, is SQTIHQWPATLVQPVGSPLSLECTVEGTSNPNLYWYRQAAGRGLQLLFYSVGIGQISSEVPQNLSASRPQDRQFILSSKKLLLSDSGFYLCAWNPTRDSLYGYTFGSGTRLTVV.

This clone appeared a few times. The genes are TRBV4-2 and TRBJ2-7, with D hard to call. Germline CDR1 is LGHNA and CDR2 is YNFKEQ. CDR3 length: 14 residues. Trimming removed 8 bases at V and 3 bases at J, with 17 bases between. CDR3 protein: CASGIPGEVYEQYF. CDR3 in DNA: TGTGCCAGCGGTATCCCCGGAGAAGTCTACGAGCAGTACTTC.

The CDR3 nucleotides read TGTGCCAGTAGTATAGATTTCCCTTCACGACTAGCGGGAGGGCAAGAGACCCAGTACTTC. Its protein is CASSIDFPSRLAGGQETQYF. V usage is TRBV19 and J usage is TRBJ2-5; TRBD2 aligns across 14 bases. V lost 0 bases, J lost 2 bases, and 11 bases stayed unmatched. The CDR3 covers 20 residues. Germline V gene lookup returns CDR1 LNHDA and CDR2 SQIVND (reference sequence). Looking up the rest from reference TRBV19 and TRBJ2-5 gives the full variable domain: DGGITQSPKYLFRKEGQNVTLSCEQNLNHDAMYWYRQDPGQGLRLIYYSQIVNDFQKGDIAEGYSVSREKKESFPLTVTSAQKNPTAFYLCASSIDFPSRLAGGQETQYFGPGTRLLVL.

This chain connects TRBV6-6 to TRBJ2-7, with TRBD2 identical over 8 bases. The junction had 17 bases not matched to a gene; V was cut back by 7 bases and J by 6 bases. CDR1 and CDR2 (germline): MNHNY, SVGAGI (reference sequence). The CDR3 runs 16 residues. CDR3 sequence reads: CASTPGGTRAPGEQYF. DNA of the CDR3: TGTGCCAGCACCCCGGGAGGGACAAGGGCTCCGGGCGAGCAGTACTTC.

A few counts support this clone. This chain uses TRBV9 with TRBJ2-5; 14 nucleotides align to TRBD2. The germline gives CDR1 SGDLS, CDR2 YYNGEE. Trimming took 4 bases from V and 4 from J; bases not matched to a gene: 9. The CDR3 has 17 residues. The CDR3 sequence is CASSPRTSGRWGETQYF. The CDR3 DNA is TGTGCCAGCAGCCCCAGGACTAGCGGGAGGTGGGGAGAGACCCAGTACTTC.

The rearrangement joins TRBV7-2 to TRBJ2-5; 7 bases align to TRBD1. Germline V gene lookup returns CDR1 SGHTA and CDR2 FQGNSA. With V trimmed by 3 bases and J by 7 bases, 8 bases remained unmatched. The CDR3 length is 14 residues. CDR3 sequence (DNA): TGTGCCAGCAGCTTGGGACAGCTCGGCCCGACCCAGTACTTC. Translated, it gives CASSLGQLGPTQYF.

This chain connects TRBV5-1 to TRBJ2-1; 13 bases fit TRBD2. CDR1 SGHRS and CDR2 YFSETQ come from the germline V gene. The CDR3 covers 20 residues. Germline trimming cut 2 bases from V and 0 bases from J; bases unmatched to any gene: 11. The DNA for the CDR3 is TGCGCCAGCAGCTTACGACTAGCGGGGGGACCTAAGAGCTCCTACAATGAGCAGTTCTTC. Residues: CASSLRLAGGPKSSYNEQFF. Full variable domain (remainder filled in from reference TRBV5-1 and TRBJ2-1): KAGVTQTPRYLIKTRGQQVTLSCSPISGHRSVSWYQQTPGQGLQFLFEYFSETQRNKGNFPGRFSGRQFSNSRSEMNVSTLELGDSALYLCASSLRLAGGPKSSYNEQFFGPGTRLTVL.

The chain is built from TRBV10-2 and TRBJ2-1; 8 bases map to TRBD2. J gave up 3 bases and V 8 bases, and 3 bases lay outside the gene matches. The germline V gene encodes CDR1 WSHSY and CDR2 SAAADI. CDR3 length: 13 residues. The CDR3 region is CASWGLDYNEQFF. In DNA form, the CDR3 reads TGCGCCAGCTGGGGACTAGACTACAATGAGCAGTTCTTC.

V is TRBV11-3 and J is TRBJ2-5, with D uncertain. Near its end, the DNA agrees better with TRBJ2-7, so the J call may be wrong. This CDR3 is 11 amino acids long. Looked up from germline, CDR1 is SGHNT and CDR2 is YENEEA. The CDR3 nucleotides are TGTGCCAGCAGCTCAGAGGTCGAGCAGTACTTC. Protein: CASSSEVEQYF.

The CDR3 loop reads CASSSVTFNEQFF. The CDR3 nucleotides are TGTGCCAGCAGCTCGGTAACGTTCAATGAGCAGTTCTTC. The chain combines TRBV7-9 with TRBJ2-1; D gene unclear. In germline, CDR1 is SEHNR, CDR2 FQNEAQ (reference sequence). V was clipped by 4 bases and J by 6 bases, with 10 bases between them. The length of the CDR3 is 13 residues.

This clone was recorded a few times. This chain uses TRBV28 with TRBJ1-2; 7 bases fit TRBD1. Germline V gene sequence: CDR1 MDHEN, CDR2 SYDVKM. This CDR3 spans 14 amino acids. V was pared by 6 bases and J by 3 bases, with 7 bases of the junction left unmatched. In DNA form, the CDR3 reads TGTGCCAGCAGACCCGAACAGGGGTACTATGGCTACACCTTC. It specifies CASRPEQGYYGYTF.

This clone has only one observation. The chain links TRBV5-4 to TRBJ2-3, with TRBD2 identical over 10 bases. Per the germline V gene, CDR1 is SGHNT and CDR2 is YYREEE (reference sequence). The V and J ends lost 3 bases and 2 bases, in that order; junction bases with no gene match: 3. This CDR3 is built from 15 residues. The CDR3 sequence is CASSWTSGVTDTQYF. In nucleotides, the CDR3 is TGTGCCAGCAGCTGGACTAGCGGTGTCACAGATACGCAGTATTTT.

The DNA of the CDR3 is TGTGCCAGCAGTGAAGGGGCAGGCAGGGTGACTGAAAAACTGTTTTTT. This gives the protein CASSEGAGRVTEKLFF. The chain carries TRBV6-1 and TRBJ1-4, with TRBD1 as a possible D gene (5 bases). The germline V gene encodes CDR1 MNHNS and CDR2 SASEGT. Trimming took off 1 base at V and 7 bases at J, with 16 bases between the two ends. The CDR3 has 16 residues.

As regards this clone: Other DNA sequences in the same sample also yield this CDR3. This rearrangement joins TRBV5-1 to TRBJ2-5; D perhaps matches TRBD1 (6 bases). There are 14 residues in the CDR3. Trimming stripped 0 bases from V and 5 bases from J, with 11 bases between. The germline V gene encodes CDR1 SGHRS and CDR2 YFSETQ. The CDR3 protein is CASSLVGGRETQYF. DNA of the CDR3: TGCGCCAGCAGCTTGGTTGGGGGCAGGGAGACCCAGTACTTC.

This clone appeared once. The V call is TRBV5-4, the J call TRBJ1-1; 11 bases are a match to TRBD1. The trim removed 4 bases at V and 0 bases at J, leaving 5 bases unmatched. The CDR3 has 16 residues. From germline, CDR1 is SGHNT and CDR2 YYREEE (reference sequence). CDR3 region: CASSVGQGVMNTEAFF. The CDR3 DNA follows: TGTGCCAGCAGCGTGGGACAGGGGGTCATGAACACTGAAGCTTTCTTT. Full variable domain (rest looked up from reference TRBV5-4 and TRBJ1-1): ETGVTQSPTHLIKTRGQQVTLRCSSQSGHNTVSWYQQALGQGPQFIFQYYREEENGRGNFPPRFSGLQFPNYSSELNVNALELDDSALYLCASSVGQGVMNTEAFFGQGTRLTVV.

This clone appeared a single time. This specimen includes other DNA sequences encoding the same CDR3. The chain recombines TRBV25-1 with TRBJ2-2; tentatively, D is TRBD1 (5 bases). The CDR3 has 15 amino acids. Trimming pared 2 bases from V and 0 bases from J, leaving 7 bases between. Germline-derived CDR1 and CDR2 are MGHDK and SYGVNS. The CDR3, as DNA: TGTGCCAGCAGTGAAACAGGACCGAACACCGGGGAGCTGTTTTTT. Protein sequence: CASSETGPNTGELFF. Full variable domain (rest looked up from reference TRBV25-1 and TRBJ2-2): EADIYQTPRYLVIGTGKKITLECSQTMGHDKMYWYQQDPGMELHLIHYSYGVNSTEKGDLSSESTVSRIRTEHFPLTLESARPSHTSQYLCASSETGPNTGELFFGEGSRLTVL.

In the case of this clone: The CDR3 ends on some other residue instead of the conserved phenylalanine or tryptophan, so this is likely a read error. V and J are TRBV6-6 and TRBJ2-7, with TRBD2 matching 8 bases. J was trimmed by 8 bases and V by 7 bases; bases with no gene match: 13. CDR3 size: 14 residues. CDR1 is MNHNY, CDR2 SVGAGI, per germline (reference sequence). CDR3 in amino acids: CASISTSEGRKQYS. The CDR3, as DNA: TGTGCCAGCATTTCGACTAGCGAGGGTAGAAAGCAGTACTCC.

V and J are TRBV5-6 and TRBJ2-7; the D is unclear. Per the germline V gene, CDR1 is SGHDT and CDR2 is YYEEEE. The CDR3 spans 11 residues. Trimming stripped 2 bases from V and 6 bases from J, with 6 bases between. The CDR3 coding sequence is TGTGCCAGCAGCTTTGTCGGCGAGCAGTACTTC. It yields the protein CASSFVGEQYF.

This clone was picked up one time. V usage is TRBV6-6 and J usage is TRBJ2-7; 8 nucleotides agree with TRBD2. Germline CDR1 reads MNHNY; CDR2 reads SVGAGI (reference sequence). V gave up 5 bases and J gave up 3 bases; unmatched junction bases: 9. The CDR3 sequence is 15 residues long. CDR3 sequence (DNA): TGTGCCAGCAGTCCATCCGGGACTAGGGGCTACGAGCAGTACTTC. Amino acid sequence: CASSPSGTRGYEQYF.

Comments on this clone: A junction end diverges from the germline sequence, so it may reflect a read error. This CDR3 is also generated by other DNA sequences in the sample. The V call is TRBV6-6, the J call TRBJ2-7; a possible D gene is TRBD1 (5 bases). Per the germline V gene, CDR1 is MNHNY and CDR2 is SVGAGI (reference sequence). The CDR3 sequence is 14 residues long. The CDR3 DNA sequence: TGTGCCAGCAGTGATCAGGGAATCTACTACGAACAGTACTTC. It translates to CASSDQGIYYEQYF.

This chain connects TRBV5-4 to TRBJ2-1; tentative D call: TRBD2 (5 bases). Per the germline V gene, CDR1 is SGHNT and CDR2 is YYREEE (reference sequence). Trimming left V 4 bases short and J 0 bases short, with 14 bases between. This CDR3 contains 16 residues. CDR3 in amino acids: CASSPQGGSSYNEQFF. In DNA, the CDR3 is TGTGCCAGCAGCCCCCAAGGAGGATCCTCCTACAATGAGCAGTTCTTC.